This T cell receptor beta chain was sequenced during a study of CD8+CD57+ T cells in acquired aplastic anemia. By flow cytometry, patients selected for sequencing had shown an expansion of CD8+CD57+ cells. Genomic DNA, the template, was used for profiling of the TCR beta VDJ and CDR3. TCRdb reprocessed the reads via MiXCR and lists one record per CDR3 protein. The sample includes hundreds of thousands of distinct CDR3 sequences, under 40% of them seen just once. This CDR3 has 12 amino acids. Per germline, CDR1 MNHNS and CDR2 SASEGT. V shed 3 bases, J shed 11 bases, and the junction held 2 bases outside the gene matches.

This clonotype was sampled from a human donor with aplastic anemia. Sequencing was done on a sample of sorted CD4+, CD8+, or CD8+CD57+ T cells (not recorded which) from PBMCs. This chain uses TRBV6-1 with TRBJ1-4; 8 nucleotides line up with TRBD1. The CDR3, as DNA: TGTGCCAGCAGTGACCGACAGGGGAAACTGTTTTTT. Protein: CASSDRQGKLFF.